The present T cell receptor beta chain was sequenced within a study of OX40 agonist ivuxolimab in advanced cancers. With respect to the entire study: The costimulatory receptor OX40 (CD134) was targeted by ivuxolimab, a fully human IgG2 agonistic monoclonal antibody. Prior anti-PD-1, anti-PD-L1 or anti-CTLA-4 therapy was permitted, and checkpoint inhibitors had been received by 30% to 40% of dose-escalation patients. Intravenous ivuxolimab was administered to patients every 2 weeks at six dose levels: 0.01, 0.1, 0.3, 1.5, 3 and 10 mg/kg. The purpose of peripheral TCRbeta sequencing was to test whether ivuxolimab changed TCR sequence diversity and led to clonal T-cell expansion. Partial responses were achieved by three dose-escalation patients, of whom one had hepatocellular carcinoma and two had cutaneous melanoma. Of the approximately 50 patients in dose escalation, some 19 had hepatocellular carcinoma, approximately 15 had melanoma, 9 had renal cell carcinoma and 9 had head and neck cancer. In the dose-escalation cohort, more than 75% of patients were male, and the mean age was approximately 60 years, with a range of about 23 to 85. The paper describes the monotherapy dose-escalation part (N ≈ 51 patients) of the phase I trial of ivuxolimab.

Reading from cysteine to phenylalanine, the CDR3 counts 12 amino acids. Just CDR3 DNA is preserved here, 36 bases in frame from base 1. Trimming takes 5 bases from V and 2 bases from J, and the germline ends sit 7 bases apart. The germline V gene (reference sequence) specifies SGHAT as CDR1 and FQDESV as CDR2. The trial excluded patients who had a history of autoimmune disease or were on systemic immunosuppression. In every dose cohort, peripheral blood was drawn for TCR sequencing at baseline, cycle 4 day 1, and cycle 7 day 1. The samples were drawn from a first-in-human, open-label, multicenter phase I dose-escalation trial of ivuxolimab. Adults with locally advanced or metastatic melanoma, renal cell carcinoma, hepatocellular carcinoma or head and neck squamous cell carcinoma were enrolled in the trial. Before TCR sequencing, CD4+ and CD8+ T cells were separately sorted from peripheral blood. Remarks on this clone: Its antigen is not yet known. Base qualities are not at hand, and no much larger clone is one base apart.

For sequencing of the TCRbeta CDR3 region, genomic DNA was extracted from the sorted cells. TCRbeta CDR3 regions were sequenced using the immunoSEQ Assay. Not all clones reach the TCRdb copy of this immuneACCESS table, which keeps in-frame sequences only. Checked studies attribute under half of the gap to unresolved V genes and leave the rest unexplained. The sample includes approximately 60,000 clones, with roughly 84% observed a single time. The ten biggest clones cover about 2% of the sample. What the work shows at the level of the full study, not this receptor alone: In partial responders in the 0.1-3.0 mg/kg groups, normalized peripheral clonal expansion was found to be among the lowest, especially among CD8+ T cells. At doses of 0.1 to 3.0 mg/kg, clonal expansion of both CD4+ and CD8+ T cells in blood was seen between baseline and week 6. Antigen specificity was not determined for the clonally expanded peripheral T cells. Low levels of normalized T-cell clonal expansion were also shown by some nonresponding patients. On average, CD8+ T cells showed more expanded clones than CD4+ T cells after ivuxolimab.

The sequenced sample was CD4+ or CD8+ T cells sorted from blood, obtained in a trial of the OX40 agonist ivuxolimab. The chain is encoded by TRBV11-1 joined to TRBJ2-7; the D gene lacks a confident call. The clonotype comes from an adult with an advanced solid tumor such as melanoma, head and neck, liver or kidney cancer. The nucleotides are TGTGCCAGCAGCCCTCGAGCCTACGAGCAGTACTTC. Its protein reads: CASSPRAYEQYF.